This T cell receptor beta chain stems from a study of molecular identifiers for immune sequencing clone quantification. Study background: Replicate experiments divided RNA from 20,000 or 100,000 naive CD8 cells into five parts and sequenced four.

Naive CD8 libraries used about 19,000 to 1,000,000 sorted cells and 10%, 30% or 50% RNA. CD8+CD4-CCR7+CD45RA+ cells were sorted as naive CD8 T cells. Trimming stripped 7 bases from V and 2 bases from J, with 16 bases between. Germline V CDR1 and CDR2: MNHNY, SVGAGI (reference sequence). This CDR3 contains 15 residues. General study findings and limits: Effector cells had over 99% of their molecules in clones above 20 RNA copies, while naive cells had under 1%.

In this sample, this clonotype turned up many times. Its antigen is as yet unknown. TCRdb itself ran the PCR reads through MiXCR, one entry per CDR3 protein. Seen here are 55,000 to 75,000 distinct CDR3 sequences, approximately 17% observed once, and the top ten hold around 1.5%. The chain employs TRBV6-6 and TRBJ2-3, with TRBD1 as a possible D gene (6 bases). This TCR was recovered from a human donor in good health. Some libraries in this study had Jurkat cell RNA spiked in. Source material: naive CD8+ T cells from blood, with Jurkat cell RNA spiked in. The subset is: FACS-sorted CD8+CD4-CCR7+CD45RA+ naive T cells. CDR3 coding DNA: TGTGCCAGCACTACAGGGCTCCGATACACAGATACGCAGTATTTT. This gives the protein CASTTGLRYTDTQYF.